This T cell receptor beta chain was identified during a study of T cells in localized non-small cell lung cancer. The CDR3 totals 12 residues. Germline V gene data show CDR1 as SGHTA and CDR2 as FQGNSA. Deletions cut 4 bases from V and 2 bases from J, with 4 bases between. Study results and limitations: With higher T cell density in blood came longer overall survival.

Turning to this clone: As yet, its antigen is unknown.

Profiling relied on immunoSEQ multiplex PCR, and the TCRdb table lists in-frame clones only, not all of them. In the table there are around 23,000 clones, around 90% of which are singletons. The sample in question was peripheral blood mononuclear cells, obtained before any cancer treatment. The sequence derives from a male donor at least 60 years old with stage II lung adenocarcinoma. This rearrangement joins TRBV7-2 to TRBJ2-3; D gene ambiguous. The CDR3 spells CASSYSTDTQYF. The CDR3 DNA reads as TGTGCCAGCAGCTATTCCACAGATACGCAGTATTTT.